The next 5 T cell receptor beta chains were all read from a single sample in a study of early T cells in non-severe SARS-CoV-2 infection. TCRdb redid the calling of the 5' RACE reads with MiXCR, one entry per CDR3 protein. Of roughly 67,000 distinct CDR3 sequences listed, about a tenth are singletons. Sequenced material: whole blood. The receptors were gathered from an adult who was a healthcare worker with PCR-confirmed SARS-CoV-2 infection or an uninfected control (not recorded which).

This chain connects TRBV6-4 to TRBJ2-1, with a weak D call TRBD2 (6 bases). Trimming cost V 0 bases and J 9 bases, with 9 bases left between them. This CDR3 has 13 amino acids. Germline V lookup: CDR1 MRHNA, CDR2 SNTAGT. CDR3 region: CASSDSTAGEQFF. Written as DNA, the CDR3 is TGTGCCAGCAGTGACTCGACAGCGGGTGAGCAGTTCTTC.

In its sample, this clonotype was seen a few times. CDR3 residues: CASQRFGQGNEQYF. DNA of the CDR3: TGCGCCAGCCAGCGGTTTGGACAGGGCAACGAGCAGTACTTC. This chain joins TRBV4-1 and TRBJ2-7, with 8 bases matching TRBD1. This CDR3 region has 14 residues. V lost 8 bases and J lost 5; bases outside the gene matches: 11. The V gene's germline CDR1 is MGHRA and CDR2 YSYEKL.

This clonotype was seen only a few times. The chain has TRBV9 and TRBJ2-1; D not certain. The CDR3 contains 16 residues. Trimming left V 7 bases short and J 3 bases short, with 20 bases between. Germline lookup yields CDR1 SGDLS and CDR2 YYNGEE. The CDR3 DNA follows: TGTGCCAGCTCCCCCGGAGCCCCCTTAAACTACAATGAGCAGTTCTTC. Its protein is CASSPGAPLNYNEQFF. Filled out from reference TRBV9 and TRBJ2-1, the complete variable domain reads DSGVTQTPKHLITATGQRVTLRCSPRSGDLSVYWYQQSLDQGLQFLIQYYNGEERAKGNILERFSAQQFPDLHSELNLSSLELGDSALYFCASSPGAPLNYNEQFFGPGTRLTVL.

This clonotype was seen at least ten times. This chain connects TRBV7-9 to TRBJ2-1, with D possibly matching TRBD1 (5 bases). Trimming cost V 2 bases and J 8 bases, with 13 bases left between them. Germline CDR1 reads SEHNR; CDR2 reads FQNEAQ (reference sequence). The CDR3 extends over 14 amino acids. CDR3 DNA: TGTGCCAGCAGCTTAAGGGCTCAAGGGGATGAGCAGTTCTTC. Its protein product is CASSLRAQGDEQFF.

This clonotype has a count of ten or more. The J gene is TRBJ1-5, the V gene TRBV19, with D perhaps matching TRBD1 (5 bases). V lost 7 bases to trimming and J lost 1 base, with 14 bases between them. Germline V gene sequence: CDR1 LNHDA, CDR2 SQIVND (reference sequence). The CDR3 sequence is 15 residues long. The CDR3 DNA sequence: TGTGCCAGTAAATCCGGGGGGAAGAGCAATCAGCCCCAGCATTTT. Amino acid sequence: CASKSGGKSNQPQHF.